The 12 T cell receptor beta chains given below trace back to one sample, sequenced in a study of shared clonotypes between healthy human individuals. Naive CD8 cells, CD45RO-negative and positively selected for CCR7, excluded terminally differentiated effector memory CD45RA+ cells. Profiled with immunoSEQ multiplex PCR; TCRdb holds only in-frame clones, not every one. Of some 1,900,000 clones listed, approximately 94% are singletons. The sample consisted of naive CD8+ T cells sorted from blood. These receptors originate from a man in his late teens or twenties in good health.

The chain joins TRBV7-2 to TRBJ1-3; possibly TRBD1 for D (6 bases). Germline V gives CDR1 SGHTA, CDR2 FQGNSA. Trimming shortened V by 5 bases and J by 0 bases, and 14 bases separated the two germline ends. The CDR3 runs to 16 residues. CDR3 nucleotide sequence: TGTGCCAGCAGCCCAAGGACAGTTTTCTCTGGAAACACCATATATTTT. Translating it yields CASSPRTVFSGNTIYF.

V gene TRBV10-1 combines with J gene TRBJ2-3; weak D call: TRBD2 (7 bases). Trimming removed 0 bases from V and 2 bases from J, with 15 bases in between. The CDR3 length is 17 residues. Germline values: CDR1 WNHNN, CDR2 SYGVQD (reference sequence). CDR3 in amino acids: CASSESGGRGHTDTQYF. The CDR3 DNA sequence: TGCGCCAGCAGTGAGTCCGGGGGGCGTGGGCACACAGATACGCAGTATTTT.

CDR3 loop: CASSPTRAGNQPQHF. As DNA, the CDR3 is TGCGCCAGCAGTCCTACTCGGGCGGGCAATCAGCCCCAGCATTTT. The V call is TRBV10-2, the J call TRBJ1-5; D is unresolved. Germline values: CDR1 WSHSY, CDR2 SAAADI. The CDR3 is 15 residues long. V lost 5 bases to trimming and J lost 2 bases, with 13 bases between them.

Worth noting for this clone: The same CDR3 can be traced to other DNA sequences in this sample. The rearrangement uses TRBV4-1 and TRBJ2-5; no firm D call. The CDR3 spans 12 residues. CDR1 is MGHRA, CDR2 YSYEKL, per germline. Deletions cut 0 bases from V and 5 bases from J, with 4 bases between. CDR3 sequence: CASSQEGETQYF. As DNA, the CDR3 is TGCGCCAGCAGCCAAGAAGGCGAGACCCAGTACTTC.

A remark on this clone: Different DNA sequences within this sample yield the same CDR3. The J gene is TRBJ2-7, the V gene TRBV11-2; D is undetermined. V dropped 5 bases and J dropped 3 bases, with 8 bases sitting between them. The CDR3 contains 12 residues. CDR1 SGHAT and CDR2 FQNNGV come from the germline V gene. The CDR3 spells CASSPGNYEQYF. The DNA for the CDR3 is TGTGCCAGCAGCCCTGGAAACTACGAGCAGTACTTC.

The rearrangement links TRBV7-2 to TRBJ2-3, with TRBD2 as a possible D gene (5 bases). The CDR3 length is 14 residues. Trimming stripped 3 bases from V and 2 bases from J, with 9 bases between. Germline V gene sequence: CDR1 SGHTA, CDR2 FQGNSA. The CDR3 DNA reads TGTGCCAGCAGCTTCGGACTCTACACAGATACGCAGTATTTT. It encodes CASSFGLYTDTQYF.

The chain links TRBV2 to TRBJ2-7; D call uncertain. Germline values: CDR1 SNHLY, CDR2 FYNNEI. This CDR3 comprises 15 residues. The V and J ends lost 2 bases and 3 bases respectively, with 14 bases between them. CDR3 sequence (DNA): TGTGCCAGCAGTGAAATAGGGCCGAGTAACTACGAGCAGTACTTC. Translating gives CASSEIGPSNYEQYF.

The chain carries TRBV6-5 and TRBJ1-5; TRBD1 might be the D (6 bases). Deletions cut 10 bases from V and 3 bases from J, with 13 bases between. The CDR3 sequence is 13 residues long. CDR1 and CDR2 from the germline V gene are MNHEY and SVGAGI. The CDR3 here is CATSGQNNQPQHF. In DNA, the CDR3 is TGTGCCACCTCCGGACAGAACAATCAGCCCCAGCATTTT.

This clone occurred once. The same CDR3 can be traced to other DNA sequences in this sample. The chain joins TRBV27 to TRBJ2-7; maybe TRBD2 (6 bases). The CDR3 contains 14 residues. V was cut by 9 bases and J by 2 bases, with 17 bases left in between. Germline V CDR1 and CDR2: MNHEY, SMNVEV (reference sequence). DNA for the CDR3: TGTGCCAGTAGACCCCGGGGAGGAACCTACGAGCAGTACTTC. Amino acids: CASRPRGGTYEQYF.

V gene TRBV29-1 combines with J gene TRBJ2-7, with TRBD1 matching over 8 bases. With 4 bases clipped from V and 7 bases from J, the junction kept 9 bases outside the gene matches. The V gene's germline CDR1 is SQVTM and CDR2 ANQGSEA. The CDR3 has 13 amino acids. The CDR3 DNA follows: TGCAGCGTTGGGGGACAGGTTCTAGGGGAGCAGTACTTC. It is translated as CSVGGQVLGEQYF.

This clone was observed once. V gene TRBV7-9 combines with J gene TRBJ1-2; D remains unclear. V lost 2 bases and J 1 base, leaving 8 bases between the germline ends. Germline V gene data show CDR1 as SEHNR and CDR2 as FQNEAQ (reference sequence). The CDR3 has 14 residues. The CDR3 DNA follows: TGTGCCAGCAGCTTATCACAGCTTAACTATGGCTACACCTTC. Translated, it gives CASSLSQLNYGYTF. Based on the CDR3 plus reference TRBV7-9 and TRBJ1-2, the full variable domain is DTGVSQNPRHKITKRGQNVTFRCDPISEHNRLYWYRQTLGQGPEFLTYFQNEAQLEKSRLLSDRFSAERPKGSFSTLEIQRTEQGDSAMYLCASSLSQLNYGYTFGSGTRLTVV.

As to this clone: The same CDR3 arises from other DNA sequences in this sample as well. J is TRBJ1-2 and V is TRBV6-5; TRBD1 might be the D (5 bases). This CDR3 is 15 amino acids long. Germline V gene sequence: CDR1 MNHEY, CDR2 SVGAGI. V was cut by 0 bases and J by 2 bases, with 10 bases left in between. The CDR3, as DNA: TGTGCCAGCAGTTACTCGGAGGGACTGAACTATGGCTACACCTTC. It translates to CASSYSEGLNYGYTF.